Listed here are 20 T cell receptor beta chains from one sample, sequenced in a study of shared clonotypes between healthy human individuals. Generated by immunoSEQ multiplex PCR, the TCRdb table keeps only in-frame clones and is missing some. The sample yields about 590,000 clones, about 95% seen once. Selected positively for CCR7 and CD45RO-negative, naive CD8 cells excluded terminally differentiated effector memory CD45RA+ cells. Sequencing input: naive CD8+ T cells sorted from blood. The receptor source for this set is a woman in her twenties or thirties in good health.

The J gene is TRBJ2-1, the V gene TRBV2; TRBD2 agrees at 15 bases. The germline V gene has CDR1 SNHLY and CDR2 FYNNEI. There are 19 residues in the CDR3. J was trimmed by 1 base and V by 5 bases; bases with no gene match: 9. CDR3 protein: CASSQGLAGGPVSYNEQFF. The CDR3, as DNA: TGTGCCAGCAGTCAAGGACTAGCGGGAGGGCCCGTATCCTACAATGAGCAGTTCTTC.

The CDR3 bases are TGTGCCAGCGGAGGGACAGGTGCCTACGAGCAGTACTTC. It specifies CASGGTGAYEQYF. The chain links TRBV2 to TRBJ2-7; 8 bases match TRBD1. Germline CDR1 and CDR2: SNHLY and FYNNEI. This CDR3 has 13 residues. V shed 8 bases and J 2 bases; nucleotides not matched to a gene: 5.

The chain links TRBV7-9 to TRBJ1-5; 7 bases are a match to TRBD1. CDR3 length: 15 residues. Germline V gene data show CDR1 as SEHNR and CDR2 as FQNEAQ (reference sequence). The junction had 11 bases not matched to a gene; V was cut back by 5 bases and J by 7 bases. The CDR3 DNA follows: TGTGCCAGCAGCGCCCTGACAGGGAGGAGCCAGCCCCAGCATTTT. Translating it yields CASSALTGRSQPQHF.

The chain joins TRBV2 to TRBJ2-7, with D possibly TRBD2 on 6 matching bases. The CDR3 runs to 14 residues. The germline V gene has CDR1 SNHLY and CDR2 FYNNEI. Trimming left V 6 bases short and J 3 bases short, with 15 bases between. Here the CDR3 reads CASRQGLQYYEQYF. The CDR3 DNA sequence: TGTGCCAGCAGGCAGGGACTCCAATACTACGAGCAGTACTTC.

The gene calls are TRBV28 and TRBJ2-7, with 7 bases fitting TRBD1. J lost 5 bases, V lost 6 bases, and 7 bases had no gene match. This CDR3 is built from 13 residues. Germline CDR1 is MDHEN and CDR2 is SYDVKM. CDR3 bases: TGTGCCAGCAGAACGACAGGGCCCCACGAGCAGTACTTC. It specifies CASRTTGPHEQYF.

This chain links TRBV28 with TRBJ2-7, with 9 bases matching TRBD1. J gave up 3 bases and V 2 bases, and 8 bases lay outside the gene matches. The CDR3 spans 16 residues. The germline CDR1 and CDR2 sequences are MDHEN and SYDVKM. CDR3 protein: CASSLAARTGDYEQYF. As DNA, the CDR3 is TGTGCCAGCAGTTTAGCAGCGCGGACAGGGGACTACGAGCAGTACTTC.

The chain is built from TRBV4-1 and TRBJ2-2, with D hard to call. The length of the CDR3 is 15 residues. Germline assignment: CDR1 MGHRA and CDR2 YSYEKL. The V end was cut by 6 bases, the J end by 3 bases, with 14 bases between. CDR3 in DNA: TGCGCCAGCAGAACAAGGGTTTACGACACCGGGGAGCTGTTTTTT. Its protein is CASRTRVYDTGELFF.

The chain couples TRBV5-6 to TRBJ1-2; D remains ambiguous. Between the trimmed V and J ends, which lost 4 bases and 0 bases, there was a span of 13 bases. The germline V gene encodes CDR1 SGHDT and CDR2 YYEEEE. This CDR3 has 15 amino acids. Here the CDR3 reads CASSVRGTANYGYTF. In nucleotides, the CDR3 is TGTGCCAGCAGCGTGCGAGGTACAGCTAACTATGGCTACACCTTC.

CDR3 sequence reads: CASSVGQGALGYGYTF. CDR3 nucleotide sequence: TGTGCCAGCAGTGTGGGACAGGGGGCTTTAGGGTATGGCTACACCTTC. The chain joins TRBV5-8 to TRBJ1-2; 12 nucleotides align to TRBD1. Germline V lookup: CDR1 SGHTS, CDR2 YDEGEE. The V gene end was trimmed by 5 bases and the J gene end by 5 bases; junction bases not matched to a gene: 10. The CDR3 is made up of 16 amino acids.

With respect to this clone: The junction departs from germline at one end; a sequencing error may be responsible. CDR3 sequence (DNA): TGTGCCAGCAGCTTAGTAGGGGCAGGTCAAGGGACCCAGTACTTC. Translation gives CASSLVGAGQGTQYF. The V and J genes are TRBV13 and TRBJ2-5; possibly TRBD1 for D (5 bases). This CDR3 spans 15 amino acids. CDR1 PRHDT and CDR2 FYEKMQ come from the germline V gene (reference sequence).

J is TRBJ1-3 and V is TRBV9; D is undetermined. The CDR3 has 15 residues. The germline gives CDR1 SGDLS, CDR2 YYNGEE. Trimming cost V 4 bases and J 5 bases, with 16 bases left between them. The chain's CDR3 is CASSPQETPRNTIYF. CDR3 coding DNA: TGTGCCAGCAGCCCTCAAGAGACGCCCAGAAACACCATATATTTT.

CDR3 coding DNA: TGTGCCAGCAGCGAAGGACTGGACCGCCTCTACGAGCAGTACTTC. Translation gives CASSEGLDRLYEQYF. V gene TRBV9 combines with J gene TRBJ2-7, with D possibly matching TRBD2 (5 bases). The germline gives CDR1 SGDLS, CDR2 YYNGEE. V dropped 3 bases and J dropped 3 bases, with 16 bases sitting between them. CDR3 length: 15 amino acids.

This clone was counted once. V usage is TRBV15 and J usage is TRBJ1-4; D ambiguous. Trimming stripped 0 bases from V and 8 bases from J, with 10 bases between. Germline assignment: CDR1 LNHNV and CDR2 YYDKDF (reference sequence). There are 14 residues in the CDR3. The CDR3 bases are TGTGCCACCAGCAGAGAAGGATCCGGGGAAAAACTGTTTTTT. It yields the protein CATSREGSGEKLFF. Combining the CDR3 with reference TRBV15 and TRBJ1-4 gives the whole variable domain DAMVIQNPRYQVTQFGKPVTLSCSQTLNHNVMYWYQQKSSQAPKLLFHYYDKDFNNEADTPDNFQSRRPNTSFCFLDIRSPGLGDTAMYLCATSREGSGEKLFFGSGTQLSVL.

CDR3 bases: TGTGCCAGTAGTTTTGGGACTACGAACACCGGGGAGCTGTTTTTT. This sequence encodes CASSFGTTNTGELFF. This chain uses TRBV19 with TRBJ2-2; TRBD2 aligns across 7 bases. The CDR3 has 15 residues. Germline values: CDR1 LNHDA, CDR2 SQIVND (reference sequence). Trimming cost V 5 bases and J 0 bases; bases outside gene matches: 3.

The CDR3 is CASSYLPGTKPYNEQFF. CDR3 DNA: TGTGCCAGCAGCTACCTCCCGGGCACAAAACCCTACAATGAGCAGTTCTTC. V gene TRBV11-2 combines with J gene TRBJ2-1; D gene ambiguous. Trimming removed 4 bases from V and 2 bases from J, with 18 bases in between. This CDR3 is 17 amino acids long. The germline V gene encodes CDR1 SGHAT and CDR2 FQNNGV.

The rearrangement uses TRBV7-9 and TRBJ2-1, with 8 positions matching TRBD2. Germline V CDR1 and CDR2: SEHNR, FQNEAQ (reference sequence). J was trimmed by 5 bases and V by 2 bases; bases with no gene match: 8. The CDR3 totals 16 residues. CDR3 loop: CASSLRGTRLDNEQFF. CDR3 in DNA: TGTGCCAGCAGCTTACGGGGGACTAGGCTCGACAATGAGCAGTTCTTC.

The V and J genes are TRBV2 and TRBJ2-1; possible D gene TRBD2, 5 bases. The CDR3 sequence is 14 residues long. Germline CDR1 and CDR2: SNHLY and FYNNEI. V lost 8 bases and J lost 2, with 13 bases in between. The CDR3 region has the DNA TGTGCCAGCCTTGAGGGCTCCGCCTACAATGAGCAGTTCTTC. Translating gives CASLEGSAYNEQFF.

The DNA for the CDR3 is TGTGCCAGTAGTACAGGGGGGCTCTCCTACGAGCAGTACTTC. Translating it yields CASSTGGLSYEQYF. The gene calls are TRBV19 and TRBJ2-7; possible D gene TRBD1, 7 bases. Trimming removed 4 bases at V and 0 bases at J, with 10 bases between. This CDR3 comprises 14 residues. Per the germline V gene, CDR1 is LNHDA and CDR2 is SQIVND (reference sequence).

This CDR3 reads CASSSGTSISEQYF. CDR3 in DNA: TGTGCCAGCAGTTCCGGGACTAGTATCTCCGAGCAGTACTTC. The gene calls are TRBV27 and TRBJ2-7; 8 bases line up with TRBD2. Trimming cost V 4 bases and J 6 bases; bases outside gene matches: 8. There are 14 residues in the CDR3. Germline V gives CDR1 MNHEY, CDR2 SMNVEV (reference sequence).

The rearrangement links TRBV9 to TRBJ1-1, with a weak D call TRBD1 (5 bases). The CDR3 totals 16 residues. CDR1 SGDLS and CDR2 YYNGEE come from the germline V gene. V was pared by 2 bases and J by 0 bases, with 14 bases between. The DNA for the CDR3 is TGTGCCAGCAGCGTTTCGGGGGGATTTATGAACACTGAAGCTTTCTTT. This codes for CASSVSGGFMNTEAFF.